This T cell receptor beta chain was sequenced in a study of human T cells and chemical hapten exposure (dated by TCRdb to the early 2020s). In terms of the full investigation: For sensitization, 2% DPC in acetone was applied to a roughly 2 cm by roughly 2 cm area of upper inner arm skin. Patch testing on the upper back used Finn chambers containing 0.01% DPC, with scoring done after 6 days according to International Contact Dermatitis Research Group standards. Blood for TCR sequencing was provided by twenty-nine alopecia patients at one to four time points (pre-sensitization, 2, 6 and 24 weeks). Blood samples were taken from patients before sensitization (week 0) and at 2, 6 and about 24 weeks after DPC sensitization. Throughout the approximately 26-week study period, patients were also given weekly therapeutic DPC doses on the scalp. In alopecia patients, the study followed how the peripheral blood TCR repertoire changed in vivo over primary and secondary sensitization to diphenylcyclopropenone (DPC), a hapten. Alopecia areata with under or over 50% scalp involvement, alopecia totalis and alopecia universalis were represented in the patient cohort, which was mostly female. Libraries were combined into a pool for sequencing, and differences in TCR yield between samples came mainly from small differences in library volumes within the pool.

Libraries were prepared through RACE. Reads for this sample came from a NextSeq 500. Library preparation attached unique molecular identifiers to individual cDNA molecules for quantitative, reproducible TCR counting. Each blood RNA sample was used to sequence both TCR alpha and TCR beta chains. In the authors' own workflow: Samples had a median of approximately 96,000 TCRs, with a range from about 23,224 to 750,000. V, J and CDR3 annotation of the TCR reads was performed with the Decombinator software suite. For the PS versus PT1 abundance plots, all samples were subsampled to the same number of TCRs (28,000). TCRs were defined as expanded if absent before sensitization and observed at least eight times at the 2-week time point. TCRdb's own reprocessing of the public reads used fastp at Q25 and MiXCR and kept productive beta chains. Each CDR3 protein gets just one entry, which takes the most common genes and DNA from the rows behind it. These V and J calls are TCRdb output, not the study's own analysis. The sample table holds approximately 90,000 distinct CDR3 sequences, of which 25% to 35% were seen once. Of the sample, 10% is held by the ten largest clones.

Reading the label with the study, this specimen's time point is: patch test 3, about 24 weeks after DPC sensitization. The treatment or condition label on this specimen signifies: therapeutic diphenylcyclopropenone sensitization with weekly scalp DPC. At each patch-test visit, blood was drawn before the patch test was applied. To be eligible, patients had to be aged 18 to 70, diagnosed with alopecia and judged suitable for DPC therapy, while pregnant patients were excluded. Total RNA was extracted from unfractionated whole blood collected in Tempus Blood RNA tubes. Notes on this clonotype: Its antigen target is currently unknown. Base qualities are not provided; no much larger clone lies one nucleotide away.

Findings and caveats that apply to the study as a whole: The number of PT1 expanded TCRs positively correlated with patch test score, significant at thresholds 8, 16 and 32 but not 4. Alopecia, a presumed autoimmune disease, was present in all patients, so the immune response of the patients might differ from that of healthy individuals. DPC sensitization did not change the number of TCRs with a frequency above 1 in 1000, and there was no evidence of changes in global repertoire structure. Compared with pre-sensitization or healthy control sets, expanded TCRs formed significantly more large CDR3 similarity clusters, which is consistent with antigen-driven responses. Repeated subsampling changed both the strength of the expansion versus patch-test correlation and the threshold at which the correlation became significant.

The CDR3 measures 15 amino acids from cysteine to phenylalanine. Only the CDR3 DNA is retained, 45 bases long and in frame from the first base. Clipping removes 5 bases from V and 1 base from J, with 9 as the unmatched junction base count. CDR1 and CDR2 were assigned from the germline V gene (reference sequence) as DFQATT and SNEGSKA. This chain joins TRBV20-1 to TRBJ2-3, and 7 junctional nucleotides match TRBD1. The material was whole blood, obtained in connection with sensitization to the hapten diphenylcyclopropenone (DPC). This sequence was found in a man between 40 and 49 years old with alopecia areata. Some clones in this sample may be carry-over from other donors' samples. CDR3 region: CSAVTGVLGTDTQYF. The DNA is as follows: TGCAGTGCTGTCACAGGGGTCCTTGGCACAGATACGCAGTATTTT.